This entry lists 5 T cell receptor beta chains sequenced from one sample in a study of blood T cell repertoires in COVID-19. The method was immunoSEQ multiplex PCR; TCRdb's version includes in-frame clones alone and lacks a portion of them. The sample lists around 130,000 clones, over 75% occurring once. Material for sequencing was peripheral blood. The receptors come from a man aged 40-50 years with active or convalescent COVID-19.

The chain is built from TRBV5-1 and TRBJ2-2; 9 positions match TRBD2. CDR3 length: 16 residues. The trim removed 1 base at V and 4 bases at J, leaving 5 bases unmatched. Germline loops: CDR1 SGHRS, CDR2 YFSETQ. The CDR3 loop reads CASSLSLAGVTGELFF. CDR3 nucleotides: TGCGCCAGCAGCTTGTCATTAGCGGGAGTCACCGGGGAGCTGTTTTTT.

The rearrangement uses TRBV10-1 and TRBJ1-3; TRBD1 agrees at 7 bases. The CDR3 length is 13 residues. The V gene's germline CDR1 is WNHNN and CDR2 SYGVQD (reference sequence). Trimming at V came to 7 bases and at J to 0 bases, leaving 0 bases not matched to a gene. The CDR3 here is CASTGGSGNTIYF. CDR3 sequence (DNA): TGCGCCAGCACAGGGGGCTCTGGAAACACCATATATTTT.

V usage is TRBV3-1 (or the pseudogene TRBV3-2) and J usage is TRBJ2-7, with 10 bases aligning to TRBD2. Germline V gene sequence: CDR1 LGHDT, CDR2 YNNKEL (reference sequence). The J segment lost 1 base and the V segment lost 5 bases, leaving 11 bases of the junction unmatched. This CDR3 spans 17 amino acids. CDR3 region: CASSEASRAGGSYEQYF. The CDR3 DNA follows: TGTGCCAGCAGCGAGGCTAGCCGAGCGGGGGGGTCCTACGAGCAGTACTTC.

This sequence joins TRBV30 and TRBJ1-4; D is unclear. The length of the CDR3 is 14 residues. Germline V gives CDR1 GTSNPN, CDR2 SVGIG (reference sequence). With 0 bases removed from V and 5 bases from J, the gap between germline ends came to 10 bases. In DNA form, the CDR3 reads TGTGCCTGGAGTGTACTTCGGGTCAATGAAAAACTGTTTTTT. This gives the protein CAWSVLRVNEKLFF.

This chain connects TRBV24-1 to TRBJ2-1; 7 bases agree with TRBD2. Losses at the gene ends were 3 bases for V and 8 bases for J; bases not matched to a gene: 9. Per the germline V gene, CDR1 is KGHDR and CDR2 is SFDVKD. This CDR3 spans 15 amino acids. CDR3 bases: TGTGCCACCAGTGATAGGACTAGTTGGGGGGATGAGCAGTTCTTC. Translation: CATSDRTSWGDEQFF.